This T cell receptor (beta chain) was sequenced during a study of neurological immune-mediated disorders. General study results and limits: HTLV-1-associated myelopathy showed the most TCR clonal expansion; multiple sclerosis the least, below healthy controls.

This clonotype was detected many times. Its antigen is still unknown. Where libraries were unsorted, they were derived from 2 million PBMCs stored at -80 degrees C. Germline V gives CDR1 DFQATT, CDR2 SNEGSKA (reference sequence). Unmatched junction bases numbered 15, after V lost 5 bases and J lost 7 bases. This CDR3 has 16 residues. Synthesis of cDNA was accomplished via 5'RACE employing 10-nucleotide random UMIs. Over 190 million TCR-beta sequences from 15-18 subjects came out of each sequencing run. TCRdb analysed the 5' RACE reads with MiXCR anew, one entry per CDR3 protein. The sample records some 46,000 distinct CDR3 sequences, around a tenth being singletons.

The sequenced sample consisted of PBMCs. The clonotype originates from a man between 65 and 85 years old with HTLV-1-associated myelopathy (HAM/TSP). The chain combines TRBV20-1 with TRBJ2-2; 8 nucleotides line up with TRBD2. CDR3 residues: CSAPRIAGLGGGELFF. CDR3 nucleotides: TGCAGTGCTCCGCGGATAGCGGGATTAGGAGGCGGGGAGCTGTTTTTT.